The clone carrying this T cell receptor beta chain was detected only a few times. CDR1 and CDR2 (germline): SGHRS, YFSETQ. The CDR3 covers 15 residues. The trim removed 4 bases at V and 6 bases at J, leaving 8 bases unmatched. The data derive from a study of cytomegalovirus exposure and HLA in healthy donors. In the PCR, 60 Vbeta and 13 Jbeta primers were used. Sequenced by immunoSEQ multiplex PCR; TCRdb stores in-frame clones only, minus some. Of about 160,000 clones in the sample, around 85% were seen once. Sequenced input: PBMCs. This clonotype originated in a boy under 10 years old in good health and CMV-seronegative. The chain is built from TRBV5-1 and TRBJ2-1; 9 bases agree with TRBD1. Here the CDR3 reads CASSPGQGGFNEQFF. The CDR3 DNA reads as TGCGCCAGCAGCCCGGGACAGGGAGGGTTCAATGAGCAGTTCTTC.